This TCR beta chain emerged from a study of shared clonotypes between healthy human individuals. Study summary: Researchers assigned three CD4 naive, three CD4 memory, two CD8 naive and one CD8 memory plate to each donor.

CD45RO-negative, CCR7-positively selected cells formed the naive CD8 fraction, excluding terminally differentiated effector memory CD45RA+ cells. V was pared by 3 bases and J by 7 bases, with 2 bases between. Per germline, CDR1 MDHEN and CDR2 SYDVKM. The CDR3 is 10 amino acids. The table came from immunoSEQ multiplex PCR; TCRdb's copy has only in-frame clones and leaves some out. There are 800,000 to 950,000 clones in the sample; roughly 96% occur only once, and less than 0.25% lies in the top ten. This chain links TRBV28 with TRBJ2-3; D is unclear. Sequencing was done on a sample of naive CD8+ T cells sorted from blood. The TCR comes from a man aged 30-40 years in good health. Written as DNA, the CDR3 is TGTGCCAGCAGTTTGAATACGCAGTATTTT. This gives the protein CASSLNTQYF.